Listed below are T cell receptor beta chains from one sample, sequenced in a study of vaccination and CD4 T cells after COVID-19. TCRdb used MiXCR to reprocess the PCR reads, holding one entry per CDR3 protein. There are around 10,000 distinct CDR3 sequences in the sample; approximately 50% occur only once, and around 22% lies in the top ten. No antigen has been identified for these receptors. The specimen sequenced was CD4+ T cells from blood, cultured in vitro. All receptors derive from a human donor who had recovered from COVID-19. CDR3s leave out the opening cysteine and the closing phenylalanine or tryptophan.

>TRBJ2-3|TRBV28
ASSSYQFGLAGTSTDTQY
>TRBJ2-1|TRBV20-1
SARGGSSAHEQF
>TRBJ1-2|TRBV5-5
ASSLRGTNYGYT
>TRBJ2-7|TRBV2
ASSEGVGDQRSAYEQY
>TRBJ2-6|TRBV19
ASSPQISGANVLT
>TRBJ1-3|TRBV25-1
ASRVGSGNTIY
>TRBJ2-3|TRBV9
ASSVSVAGGPGDTQY
>TRBJ1-3|TRBV7-2
ASSRGQGNTIY
>TRBJ1-5|TRBV6-1
ASSEGGAGQPQH
>TRBJ1-3|TRBV19
ASSTGTGFGNTIY
>TRBJ2-3|TRBV18
ASSPPGAGGQRDTQY
>TRBJ1-6|TRBV4-1
ASSSVVIGSPLH
>TRBJ1-1|TRBV5-1
ASSPGSHTEAF
>TRBJ1-5|TRBV19
ASSTVNRGSRQPQH
>TRBJ1-1|TRBV30
AWSEGKGVAF
>TRBJ1-1|TRBV7-9
ASSGDIGFMNTEAF
>TRBJ1-2|TRBV6-5
ASSYLLGQGSYGYT
>TRBJ1-1|TRBV10-1
ASTQGANKNTEAF
>TRBJ1-5|TRBV12-3/TRBV12-4
ASSLGGNGQPQH
>TRBJ2-7|TRBV6-1
ASMNTGGTYEQY
>TRBJ1-6|TRBV7-6
ASSQPLTQGRNSPLH
>TRBJ1-1|TRBV7-2
ASSSRDGKAF
>TRBJ2-4|TRBV4-1
ASSSMGGVKNIQY
>TRBJ1-3|TRBV29-1
SVLLLSPGGSGNTIY
>TRBJ2-7|TRBV6-1
ASSKDGQGPYEQY
>TRBJ1-1|TRBV5-1
ASSLEHRDTEAF
>TRBJ2-2|TRBV30
AWSSLARAKGGELF
>TRBJ2-3|TRBV12-3/TRBV12-4
ASSFFGDTQY
>TRBJ1-4|TRBV27
ASRGQGELF
>TRBJ1-1|TRBV20-1
SAFEGQTLRGTEAF
>TRBJ1-4|TRBV4-1
ASSQDGTGWRLF
>TRBJ2-3|TRBV24-1
ATARGFTDTQY
>TRBJ1-2|TRBV6-1
ASGLGRDYGYT
>TRBJ1-2|TRBV19
ASSKGAQWQNYGYT
>TRBJ2-7|TRBV12-3/TRBV12-4
ASSFESGQPYEQY
>TRBJ1-6|TRBV19
ASSDGVRNSPLH
>TRBJ2-3|TRBV2
ASSRDRTDTQY
>TRBJ2-5|TRBV19
ASRGTGRAQETQY
>TRBJ1-2|TRBV9
ASSGGTVINYGYT
>TRBJ1-6|TRBV27
ASSLSQGGTLH
>TRBJ2-3|TRBV11-3
ASSLRTSGGATDTQY
>TRBJ1-6|TRBV11-3
ASSGGSSYNSPLH
>TRBJ1-1|TRBV7-9
ASSLGQGMNTEAF
>TRBJ1-5|TRBV6-1
ASRDRGNQPQH
>TRBJ1-3|TRBV25-1
ASSEADRAISGNTIY